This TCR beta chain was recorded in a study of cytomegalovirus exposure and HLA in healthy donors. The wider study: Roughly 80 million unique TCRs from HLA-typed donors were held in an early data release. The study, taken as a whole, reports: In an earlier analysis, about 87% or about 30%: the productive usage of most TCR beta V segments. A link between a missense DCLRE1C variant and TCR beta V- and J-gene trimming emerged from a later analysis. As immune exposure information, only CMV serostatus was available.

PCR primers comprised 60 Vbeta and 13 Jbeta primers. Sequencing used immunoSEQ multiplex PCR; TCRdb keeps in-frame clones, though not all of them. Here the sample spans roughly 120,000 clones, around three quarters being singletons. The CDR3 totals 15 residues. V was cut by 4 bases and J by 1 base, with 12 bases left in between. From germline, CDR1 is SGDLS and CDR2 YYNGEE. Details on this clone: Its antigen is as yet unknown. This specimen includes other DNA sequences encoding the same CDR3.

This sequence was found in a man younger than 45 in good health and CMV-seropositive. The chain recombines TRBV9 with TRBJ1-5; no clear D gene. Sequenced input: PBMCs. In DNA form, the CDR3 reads TGTGCCAGCAGCCCAGAAAGGGAGAGCAATCAGCCCCAGCATTTT. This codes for CASSPERESNQPQHF.